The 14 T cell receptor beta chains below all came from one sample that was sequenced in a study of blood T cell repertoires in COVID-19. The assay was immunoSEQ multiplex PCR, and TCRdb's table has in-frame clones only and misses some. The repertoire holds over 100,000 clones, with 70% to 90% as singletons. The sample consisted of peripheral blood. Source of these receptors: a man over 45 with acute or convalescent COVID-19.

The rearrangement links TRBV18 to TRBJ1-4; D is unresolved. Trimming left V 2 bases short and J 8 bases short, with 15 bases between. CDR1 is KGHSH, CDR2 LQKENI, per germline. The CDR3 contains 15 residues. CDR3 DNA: TGTGCCAGCTCACCAACGATCTCAGAGGCGGAAAAACTGTTTTTT. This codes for CASSPTISEAEKLFF.

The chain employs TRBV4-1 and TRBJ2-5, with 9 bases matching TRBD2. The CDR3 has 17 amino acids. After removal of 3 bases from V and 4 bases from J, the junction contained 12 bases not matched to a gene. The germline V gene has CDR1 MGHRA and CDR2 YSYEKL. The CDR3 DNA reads TGCGCCAGCAGCCAGGCCCCGGGACTAGCTGTGGCAGAGACCCAGTACTTC. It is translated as CASSQAPGLAVAETQYF.

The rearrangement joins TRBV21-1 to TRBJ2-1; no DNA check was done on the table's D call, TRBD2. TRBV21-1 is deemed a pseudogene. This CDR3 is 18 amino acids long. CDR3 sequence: CASSKGLAGGRVFNEQFF. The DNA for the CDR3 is TGTGCCAGCAGCAAAGGCCTGGCGGGGGGGCGGGTTTTTAATGAGCAGTTCTTC.

In nucleotides, the CDR3 is TGTGCCAGCAGTGAAGTTGCAGTCCCTAACTATGGCTACACCTTC. The encoded protein is CASSEVAVPNYGYTF. The chain is built from TRBV6-1 and TRBJ1-2; D is unclear. The germline V and J ends were trimmed by 1 base and 0 bases, with 9 bases remaining between them. Germline assignment: CDR1 MNHNS and CDR2 SASEGT. The CDR3 covers 15 residues.

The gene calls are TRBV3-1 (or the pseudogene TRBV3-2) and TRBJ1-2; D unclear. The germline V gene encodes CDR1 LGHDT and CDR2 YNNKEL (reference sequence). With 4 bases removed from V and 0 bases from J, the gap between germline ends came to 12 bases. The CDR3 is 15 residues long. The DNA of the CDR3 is TGTGCCAGCAGCCTCGCGGGAATCTCTAACTATGGCTACACCTTC. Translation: CASSLAGISNYGYTF.

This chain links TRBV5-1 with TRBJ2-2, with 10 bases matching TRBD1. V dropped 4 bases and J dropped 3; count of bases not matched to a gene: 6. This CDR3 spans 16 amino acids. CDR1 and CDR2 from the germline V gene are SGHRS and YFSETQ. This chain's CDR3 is CASSVRTGGDTGELFF. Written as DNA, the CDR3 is TGCGCCAGCAGCGTCCGGACAGGGGGGGACACCGGGGAGCTGTTTTTT.

As DNA, the CDR3 is TGTGCCAGCAGCTTTAGGGGGACTAGCTCCTACGAGCAGTACTTC. As protein: CASSFRGTSSYEQYF. The chain couples TRBV5-6 to TRBJ2-7, with 8 bases lining up with TRBD2. Germline lookup yields CDR1 SGHDT and CDR2 YYEEEE. V shed 2 bases and J 0 bases; nucleotides not matched to a gene: 4. The CDR3 is 15 amino acids.

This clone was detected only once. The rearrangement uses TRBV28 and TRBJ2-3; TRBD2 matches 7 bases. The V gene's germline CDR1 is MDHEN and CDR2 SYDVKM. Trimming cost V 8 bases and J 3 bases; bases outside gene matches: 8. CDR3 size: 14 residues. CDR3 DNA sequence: TGTGCCAGCGGGAAAGCGGGGAGAACAGATACGCAGTATTTT. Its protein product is CASGKAGRTDTQYF. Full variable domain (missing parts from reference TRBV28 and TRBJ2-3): DVKVTQSSRYLVKRTGEKVFLECVQDMDHENMFWYRQDPGLGLRLIYFSYDVKMKEKGDIPEGYSVSREKKERFSLILESASTNQTSMYLCASGKAGRTDTQYFGPGTRLTVL.

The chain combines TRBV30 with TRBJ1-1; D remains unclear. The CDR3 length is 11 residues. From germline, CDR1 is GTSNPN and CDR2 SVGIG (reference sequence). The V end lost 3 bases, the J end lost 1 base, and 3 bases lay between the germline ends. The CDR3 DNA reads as TGTGCCTGGAGACAGAACACTGAAGCTTTCTTT. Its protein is CAWRQNTEAFF. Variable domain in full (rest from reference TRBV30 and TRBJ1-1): SQTIHQWPATLVQPVGSPLSLECTVEGTSNPNLYWYRQAAGRGLQLLFYSVGIGQISSEVPQNLSASRPQDRQFILSSKKLLLSDSGFYLCAWRQNTEAFFGQGTRLTVV.

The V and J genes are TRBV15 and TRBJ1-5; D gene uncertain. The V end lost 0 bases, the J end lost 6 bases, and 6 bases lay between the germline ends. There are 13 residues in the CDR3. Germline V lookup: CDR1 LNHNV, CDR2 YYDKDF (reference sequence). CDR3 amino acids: CATSRDPGQPQHF. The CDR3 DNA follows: TGTGCCACCAGCAGAGATCCCGGTCAGCCCCAGCATTTT.

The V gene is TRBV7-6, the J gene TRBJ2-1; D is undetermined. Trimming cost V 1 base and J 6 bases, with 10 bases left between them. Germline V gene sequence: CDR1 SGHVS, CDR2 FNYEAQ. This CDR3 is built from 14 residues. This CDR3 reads CASSLEWSGNEQFF. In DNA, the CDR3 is TGTGCCAGCAGCTTAGAGTGGTCCGGCAATGAGCAGTTCTTC. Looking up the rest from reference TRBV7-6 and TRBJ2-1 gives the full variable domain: GAGVSQSPRYKVTKRGQDVALRCDPISGHVSLYWYRQALGQGPEFLTYFNYEAQQDKSGLPNDRFSAERPEGSISTLTIQRTEQRDSAMYRCASSLEWSGNEQFFGPGTRLTVL.

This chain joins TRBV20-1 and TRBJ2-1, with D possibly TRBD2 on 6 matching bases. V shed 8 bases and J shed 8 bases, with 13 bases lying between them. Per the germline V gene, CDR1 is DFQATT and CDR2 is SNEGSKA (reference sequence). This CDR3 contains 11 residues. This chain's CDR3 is CSWGVADEQFF. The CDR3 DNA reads TGCAGTTGGGGGGTGGCGGATGAGCAGTTCTTC.

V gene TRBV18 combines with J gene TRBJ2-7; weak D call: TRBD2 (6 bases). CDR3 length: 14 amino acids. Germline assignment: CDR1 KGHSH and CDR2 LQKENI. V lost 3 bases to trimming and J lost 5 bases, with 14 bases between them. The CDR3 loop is CASSPDYLVHEQYF. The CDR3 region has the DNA TGTGCCAGCTCACCGGACTACCTAGTCCACGAGCAGTACTTC.

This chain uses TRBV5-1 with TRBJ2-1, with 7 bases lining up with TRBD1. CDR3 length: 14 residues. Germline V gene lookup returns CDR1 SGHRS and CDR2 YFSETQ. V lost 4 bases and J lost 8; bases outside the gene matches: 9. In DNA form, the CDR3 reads TGCGCCAGCAGCACCGGGACAGTACAATATGAGCAGTTCTTC. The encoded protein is CASSTGTVQYEQFF.